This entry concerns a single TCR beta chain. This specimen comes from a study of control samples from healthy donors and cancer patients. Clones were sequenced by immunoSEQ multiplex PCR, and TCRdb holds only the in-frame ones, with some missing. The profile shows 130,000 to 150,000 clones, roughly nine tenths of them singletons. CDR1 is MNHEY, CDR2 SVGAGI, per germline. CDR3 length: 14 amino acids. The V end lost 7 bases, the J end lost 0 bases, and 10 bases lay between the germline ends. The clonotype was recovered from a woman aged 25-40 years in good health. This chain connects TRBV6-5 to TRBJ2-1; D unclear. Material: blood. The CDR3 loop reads CASIPLRSYNEQFF. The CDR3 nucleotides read TGTGCCAGCATCCCCCTCCGCTCCTACAATGAGCAGTTCTTC.